This T cell receptor beta chain was recovered during a study of T cells in Graves' hyperthyroidism and ophthalmopathy. Note on this clonotype: This clone may be a read error of a much larger clone one base away.

Graves' hyperthyroidism showing no ophthalmopathy progression within 18 months was considered stable. Patients having uncontrolled infection, another autoimmune disease, pregnancy or lactation were not included. CDR3 size: 13 residues. V was cut by 4 bases and J by 8 bases, with 11 bases left in between. Germline CDR1 is KGHSH and CDR2 is LQKENI. There were TCR beta CDR3 regions amplified from RNA transcripts. HTBI primers drove first-round RT-PCR of the TCR CDR3. TCRdb reprocessed the multiplex PCR reads with MiXCR, giving one entry per CDR3 protein. The sample shows some 460,000 distinct CDR3 sequences, approximately 15% of them seen only once.

Sequenced input: blood. This clonotype originated in a woman aged 18 to 35 with Graves' hyperthyroidism. The V and J genes are TRBV18 and TRBJ1-4; tentatively, D is TRBD1 (5 bases). This CDR3 is CASSHKEGEKLFF. The CDR3 DNA is TGTGCCAGCTCACATAAGGAGGGGGAAAAACTGTTTTTT.